Sequencing of this T cell receptor (beta chain) was carried out in a study of vaccination effects on CD4 cells after COVID-19. About the research overall: Early and late post-vaccination sampling was undertaken in a cohort of a few convalescent patients.

CD4+ T cell isolation took place after approximately 11 days of culture. The person had a PCR-confirmed SARS-CoV-2 infection during March to December 2020. Two doses of either BNT162b2 or mRNA-1273 were given to each participant. At days 3 and 7, half of the medium was exchanged for IL-2 medium. CDR3 length equals 11 residues. V gave up 2 bases and J gave up 7 bases, with 5 bases separating them. CDR1 is MNHNS and CDR2 is SASEGT in the germline V gene. Only in-frame clones appear in the TCRdb table, and some are missing; sequencing was by immunoSEQ multiplex PCR. The table has 30,000 to 35,000 clones, roughly 80% seen once; the top ten hold 5% to 7.5%. General observations from the study: Most post-vaccine spike-reactive clones in convalescents were new, not infection-derived.

As to this clone: Its specificity is unknown.

Sequenced here: CD4+ T cells from PBMCs cultured without peptide, sampled after COVID-19 vaccination. The receptor's source is a human donor who had a prior SARS-CoV-2 infection. The chain carries TRBV6-1 and TRBJ1-2; D is undetermined. The CDR3 sequence: CASSELSGYTF. In DNA, the CDR3 is TGTGCCAGCAGTGAACTATCTGGCTACACCTTC.